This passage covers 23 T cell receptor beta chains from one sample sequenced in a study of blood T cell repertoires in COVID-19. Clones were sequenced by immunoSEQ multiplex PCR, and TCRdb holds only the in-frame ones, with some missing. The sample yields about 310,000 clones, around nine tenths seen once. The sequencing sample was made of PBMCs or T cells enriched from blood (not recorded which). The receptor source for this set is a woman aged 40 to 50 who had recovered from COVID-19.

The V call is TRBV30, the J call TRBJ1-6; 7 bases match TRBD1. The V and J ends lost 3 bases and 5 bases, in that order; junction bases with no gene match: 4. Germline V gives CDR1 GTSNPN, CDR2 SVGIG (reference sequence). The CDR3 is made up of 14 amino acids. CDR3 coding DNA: TGTGCCTGGAGCGGAGGGGGCGATAATTCACCCCTCCACTTT. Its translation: CAWSGGGDNSPLHF.

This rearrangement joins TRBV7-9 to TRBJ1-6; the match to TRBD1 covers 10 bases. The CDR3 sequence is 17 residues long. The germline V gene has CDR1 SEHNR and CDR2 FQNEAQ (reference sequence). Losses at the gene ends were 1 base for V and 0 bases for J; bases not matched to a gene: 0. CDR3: CASSLGDRGSYNSPLHF. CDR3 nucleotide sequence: TGTGCCAGCAGCTTAGGGGACAGGGGCTCCTATAATTCACCCCTCCACTTT.

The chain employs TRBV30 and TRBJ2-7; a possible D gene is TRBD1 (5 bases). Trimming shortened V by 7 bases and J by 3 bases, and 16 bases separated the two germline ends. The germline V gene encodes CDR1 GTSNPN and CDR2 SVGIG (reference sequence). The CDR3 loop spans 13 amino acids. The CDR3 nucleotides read TGTGCCTCACACCCGACAGCCAGCTACGAGCAGTACTTC. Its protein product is CASHPTASYEQYF.

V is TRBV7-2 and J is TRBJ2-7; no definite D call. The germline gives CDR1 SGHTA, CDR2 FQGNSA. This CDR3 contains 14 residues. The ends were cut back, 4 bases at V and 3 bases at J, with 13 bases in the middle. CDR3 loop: CASSSGSGNYEQYF. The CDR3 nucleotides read TGTGCCAGCAGCTCCGGGTCCGGCAACTACGAGCAGTACTTC.

CDR3 loop: CASSQDPGLRRVGELFF. The CDR3, as DNA: TGCGCCAGCAGCCAAGATCCTGGACTCAGGAGGGTCGGGGAGCTGTTTTTT. The genes are TRBV4-3 and TRBJ2-2, with a weak D call TRBD2 (6 bases). The CDR3 is 17 amino acids. V lost 0 bases, J lost 7 bases, and 18 bases lay in between. Germline values: CDR1 LGHNA, CDR2 YSLEER.

The CDR3 DNA sequence: TGTGCCAGCAGCCTGCAGGGGGCAGCAGATACGCAGTATTTT. This encodes CASSLQGAADTQYF. The chain couples TRBV11-2 to TRBJ2-3; 8 bases fit TRBD1. The CDR3 runs to 14 residues. Losses at the gene ends were 5 bases for V and 4 bases for J; bases not matched to a gene: 5. Germline loops: CDR1 SGHAT, CDR2 FQNNGV.

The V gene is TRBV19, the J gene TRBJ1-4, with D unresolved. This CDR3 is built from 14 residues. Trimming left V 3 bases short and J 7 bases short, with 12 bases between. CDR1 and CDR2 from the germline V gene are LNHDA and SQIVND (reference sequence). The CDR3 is CASSIGGTPEKLFF. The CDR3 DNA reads TGTGCCAGTAGTATCGGTGGTACCCCTGAAAAACTGTTTTTT.

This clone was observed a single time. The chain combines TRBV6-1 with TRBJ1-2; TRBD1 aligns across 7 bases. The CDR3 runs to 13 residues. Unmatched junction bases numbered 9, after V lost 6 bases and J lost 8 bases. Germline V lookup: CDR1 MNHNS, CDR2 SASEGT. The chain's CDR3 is CASSPQGERGYTF. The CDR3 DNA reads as TGTGCCAGCAGCCCGCAGGGGGAAAGAGGCTACACCTTC.

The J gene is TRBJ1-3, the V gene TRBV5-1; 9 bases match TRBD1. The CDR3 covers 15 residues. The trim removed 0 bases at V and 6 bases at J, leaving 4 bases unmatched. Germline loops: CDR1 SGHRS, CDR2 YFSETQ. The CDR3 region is CASSLVGTGPNTIYF. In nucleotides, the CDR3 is TGCGCCAGCAGCTTGGTAGGGACAGGGCCAAACACCATATATTTT.

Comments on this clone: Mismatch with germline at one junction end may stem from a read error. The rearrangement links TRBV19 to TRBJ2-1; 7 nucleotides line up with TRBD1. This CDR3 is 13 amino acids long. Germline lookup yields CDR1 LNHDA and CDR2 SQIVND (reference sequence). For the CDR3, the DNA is TGTGCCAGTAGTGACCCGGGACAGCGTGGGGCCCTCTTC. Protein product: CASSDPGQRGALF.

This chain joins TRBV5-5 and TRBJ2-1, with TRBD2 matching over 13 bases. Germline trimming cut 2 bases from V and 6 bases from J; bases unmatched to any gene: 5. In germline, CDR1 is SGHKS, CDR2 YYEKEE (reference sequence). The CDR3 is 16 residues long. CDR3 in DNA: TGTGCCAGCAGCTTACACGGGACTAGCGGGACCAATGAGCAGTTCTTC. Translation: CASSLHGTSGTNEQFF.

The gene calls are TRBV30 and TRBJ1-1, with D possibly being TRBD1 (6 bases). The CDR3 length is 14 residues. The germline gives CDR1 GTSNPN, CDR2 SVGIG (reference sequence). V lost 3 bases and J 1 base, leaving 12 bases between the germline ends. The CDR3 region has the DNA TGTGCCTGGAGCAGGACAGTCGGGAACACTGAAGCTTTCTTT. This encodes CAWSRTVGNTEAFF.

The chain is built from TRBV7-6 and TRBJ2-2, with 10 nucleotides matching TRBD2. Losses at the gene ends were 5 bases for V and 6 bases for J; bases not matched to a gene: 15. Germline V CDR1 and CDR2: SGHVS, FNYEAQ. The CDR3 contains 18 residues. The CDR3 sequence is CASSPARWLAGESGELFF. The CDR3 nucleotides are TGTGCCAGCAGCCCCGCCCGGTGGCTAGCGGGAGAGTCCGGGGAGCTGTTTTTT.

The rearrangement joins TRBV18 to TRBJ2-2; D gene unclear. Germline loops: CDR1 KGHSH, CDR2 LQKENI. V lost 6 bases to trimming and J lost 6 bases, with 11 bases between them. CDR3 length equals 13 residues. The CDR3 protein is CASSQYNPGELFF. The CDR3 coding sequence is TGTGCCAGCTCCCAATACAACCCCGGGGAGCTGTTTTTT.

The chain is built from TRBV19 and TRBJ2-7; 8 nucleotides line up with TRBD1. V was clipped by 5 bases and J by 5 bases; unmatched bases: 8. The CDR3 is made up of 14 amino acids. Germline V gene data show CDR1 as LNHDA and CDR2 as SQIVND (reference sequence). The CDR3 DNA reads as TGTGCCAGTAGTCTCCCGGGACAGGTCGACGAGCAGTACTTC. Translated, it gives CASSLPGQVDEQYF.

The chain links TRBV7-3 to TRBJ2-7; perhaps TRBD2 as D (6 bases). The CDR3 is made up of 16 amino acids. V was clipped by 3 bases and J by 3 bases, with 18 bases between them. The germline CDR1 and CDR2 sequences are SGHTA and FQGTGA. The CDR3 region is CASSFRRARLFYEQYF. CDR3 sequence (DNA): TGTGCCAGCAGCTTTCGGAGGGCGCGCCTCTTCTACGAGCAGTACTTC.

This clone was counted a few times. CDR3 coding DNA: TGTGCCAGCAGTCTTAGGGGGGGCACCGGGGAGCTGTTTTTT. It codes for CASSLRGGTGELFF. The chain employs TRBV6-2 or TRBV6-3 and TRBJ2-2, with D possibly being TRBD2 (7 bases). This CDR3 is built from 14 residues. Germline CDR1 MNHEY, CDR2 SVGEGT. V was shortened by 5 bases and J by 4 bases, with 11 bases between the two germline ends.

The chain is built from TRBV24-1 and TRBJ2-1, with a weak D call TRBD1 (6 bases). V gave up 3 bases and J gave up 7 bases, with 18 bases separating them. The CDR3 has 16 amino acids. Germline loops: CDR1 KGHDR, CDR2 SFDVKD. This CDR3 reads CATSDPGTRGKNEQFF. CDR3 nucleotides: TGTGCCACCAGTGATCCCGGGACAAGGGGTAAGAATGAGCAGTTCTTC.

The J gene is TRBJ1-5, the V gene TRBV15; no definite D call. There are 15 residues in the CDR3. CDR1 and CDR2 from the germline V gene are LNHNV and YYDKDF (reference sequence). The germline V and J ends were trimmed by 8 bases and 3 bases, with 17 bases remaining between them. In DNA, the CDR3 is TGTGCCACCTGCCCCCGACATGCCATCAATCAGCCCCAGCATTTT. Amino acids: CATCPRHAINQPQHF.

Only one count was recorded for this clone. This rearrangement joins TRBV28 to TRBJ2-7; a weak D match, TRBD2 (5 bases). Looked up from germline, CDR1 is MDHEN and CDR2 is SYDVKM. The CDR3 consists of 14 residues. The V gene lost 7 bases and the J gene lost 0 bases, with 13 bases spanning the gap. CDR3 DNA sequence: TGTGCCAGCATTGACGCGGGCAGCTCCTACGAGCAGTACTTC. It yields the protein CASIDAGSSYEQYF.

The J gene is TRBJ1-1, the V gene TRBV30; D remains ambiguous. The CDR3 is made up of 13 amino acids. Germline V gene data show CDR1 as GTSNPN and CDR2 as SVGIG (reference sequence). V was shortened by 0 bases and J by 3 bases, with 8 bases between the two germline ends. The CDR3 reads CAWSVFRYTEAFF. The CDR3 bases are TGTGCCTGGAGTGTATTCCGTTACACTGAAGCTTTCTTT. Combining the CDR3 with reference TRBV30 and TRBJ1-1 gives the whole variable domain SQTIHQWPATLVQPVGSPLSLECTVEGTSNPNLYWYRQAAGRGLQLLFYSVGIGQISSEVPQNLSASRPQDRQFILSSKKLLLSDSGFYLCAWSVFRYTEAFFGQGTRLTVV.

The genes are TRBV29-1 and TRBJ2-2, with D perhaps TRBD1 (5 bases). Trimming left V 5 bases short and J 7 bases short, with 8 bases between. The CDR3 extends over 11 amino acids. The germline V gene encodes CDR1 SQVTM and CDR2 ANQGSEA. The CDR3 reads CSVTGNGELFF. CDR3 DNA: TGCAGCGTTACAGGAAACGGGGAGCTGTTTTTT.

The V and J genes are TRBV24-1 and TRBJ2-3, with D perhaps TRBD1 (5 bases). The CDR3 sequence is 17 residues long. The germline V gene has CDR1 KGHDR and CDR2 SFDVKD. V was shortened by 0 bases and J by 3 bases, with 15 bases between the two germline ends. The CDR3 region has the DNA TGTGCCACCAGTGATTTGCGGATCGACAGTCCTACAGATACGCAGTATTTT. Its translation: CATSDLRIDSPTDTQYF.